The sequence of this T cell receptor (beta chain) was determined in a study of CD8 T cells in ankylosing spondylitis. The study, taken as a whole, reports: What seemed typical of ankylosing spondylitis blood was a TCR beta motif built from under 10 highly homologous variants. Past studies reported some motif variants in reactive arthritis synovial fluid and blood. Reports say disease-linked clones showed up significantly more in matched ankylosing spondylitis synovial fluid.

As concerns this clonotype: Antigen: not known.

Trimming removed 2 bases from V and 0 bases from J, with 11 bases in between. Germline CDR1 DFQATT, CDR2 SNEGSKA (reference sequence). This CDR3 has 15 residues. Quantitative 5'-RACE with molecular barcodes produced the TCR beta libraries. From the 5' RACE reads, TCRdb called clonotypes with MiXCR, one entry per CDR3 protein. The sample holds 300,000 to 350,000 distinct CDR3 sequences; around 20% are singletons and the top ten take roughly 4%. The TCR originated in a female donor with ankylosing spondylitis or in good health (not recorded which). The rearrangement joins TRBV20-1 to TRBJ1-5; D gene ambiguous. Material: blood, either unsorted or a sorted T cell fraction (not recorded which). CDR3 sequence: CSARQPLHSNQPQHF. The CDR3 nucleotides are TGCAGTGCTAGACAGCCGCTCCATAGCAATCAGCCCCAGCATTTT.